This paragraph covers one TCR beta chain sequence. Its antigen is undetermined. This sample stems from a study of OX40 agonist ivuxolimab in advanced cancers. The protocol was immunoSEQ multiplex PCR, while the TCRdb copy is restricted to in-frame clones and leaves out a portion. The table records about 69,000 clones, roughly 92% of them present only once. V gave up 7 bases and J gave up 1 base, with 13 bases separating them. This CDR3 contains 14 residues. CDR1 is MNHEY and CDR2 is SMNVEV in the germline V gene (reference sequence). Study-wide results and caveats: Low normalized T-cell clonal expansion was also seen in some nonresponders.

The chain employs TRBV27 and TRBJ1-1; D call uncertain. The material was CD4+ or CD8+ T cells sorted from blood, obtained in a trial of the OX40 agonist ivuxolimab. This receptor was taken from an adult with an advanced solid tumor such as melanoma, head and neck, liver or kidney cancer. In DNA form, the CDR3 reads TGTGCCAGCACCGAAAGACACCCGAACACTGAAGCTTTCTTT. Translation: CASTERHPNTEAFF.